This note documents a single TCR beta chain sequence. The data stem from a study of blood T cell repertoires in COVID-19. Residents of approximately 25 US areas, aged 18 to 89 years, made up the participants. Original processing notes: From reference gene primer amplification, estimates of nucleated cell counts were derived. TCRdb's copy holds only in-frame clones and misses some; the assay was immunoSEQ multiplex PCR. V and J calls and clone size are those listed in that table; D and trimming were worked out from the DNA. The sample comprises 310,000 or so clones, roughly 87% of which are singletons, and approximately 9% rests with the top ten. Trimming removed 4 bases at V and 1 base at J, with 13 bases between. Germline values: CDR1 GTSNPN, CDR2 SVGIG (reference sequence). The CDR3 length is 14 residues.

The chain combines TRBV30 with TRBJ1-2, with D uncertain. The sequenced sample was PBMCs or T cells enriched from blood (not recorded which). The clonotype was recovered from a woman aged 18-29 years who had recovered from COVID-19. The CDR3 nucleotides are TGTGCCTGGACCGGTTCGGTTTTTAACTATGGCTACACCTTC. Residues: CAWTGSVFNYGYTF.